The 2 T cell receptor beta chains given below trace back to one sample, sequenced in a study of cytomegalovirus exposure and HLA in healthy donors. Primers: 60 Vbeta forward and 13 Jbeta reverse. TCRdb keeps only in-frame clones here, not all; method: immunoSEQ multiplex PCR. The table has about 190,000 clones, roughly 80% seen once; the top ten hold 3% to 4%. Material for sequencing was PBMCs. The origin of the receptors is a woman aged 25-40 years in good health and CMV-seropositive.

V is TRBV4-1 and J is TRBJ2-2; the match to TRBD2 covers 11 bases. This CDR3 spans 17 amino acids. Looked up from germline, CDR1 is MGHRA and CDR2 is YSYEKL. With 4 bases clipped from V and 3 bases from J, the junction kept 7 bases outside the gene matches. CDR3 amino acids: CASSPDTSGSHTGELFF. CDR3 bases: TGCGCCAGCAGCCCAGATACTAGCGGGAGCCACACCGGGGAGCTGTTTTTT.

The chain is built from TRBV5-1 and TRBJ1-5; 7 bases line up with TRBD1. With V trimmed by 3 bases and J by 7 bases, 4 bases remained unmatched. The CDR3 runs 13 residues. Germline CDR1 and CDR2: SGHRS and YFSETQ. For the CDR3, the DNA is TGCGCCAGCAGCTCACAGGGGTCCCAGCCCCAGCATTTT. This codes for CASSSQGSQPQHF.